This T cell receptor beta chain came from a study of CD8+ T cells in alopecia areata. General study findings and limits: Among the cells sequenced in scalp samples are also the resident alphabeta T cells of normal skin.

About this clone: Its antigen is not identified.

The authors extracted RNA and reverse transcribed it into cDNA as the sequencing template. TCRdb's copy holds only in-frame clones and misses some; the assay was immunoSEQ multiplex PCR. This sample carries some 110,000 clones, about 60% of them seen once, and the ten largest clones take less than 15%. This sample's treatment: oral pan-JAK inhibitor, 5-10 mg twice daily. The sample in question was CD8+ T cells sorted from blood, obtained at week 24, from a patient treated with tofacitinib. This receptor was taken from a human donor with alopecia areata.

The CDR3 sequence is CASRQSNYGYTF. DNA for the CDR3: TGTGCCAGCAGACAATCGAACTATGGCTACACCTTC. The gene calls are TRBV27 and TRBJ1-2; D not resolved. From germline, CDR1 is MNHEY and CDR2 SMNVEV (reference sequence). V was pared by 6 bases and J by 2 bases, with 7 bases between. The CDR3 is made up of 12 amino acids.